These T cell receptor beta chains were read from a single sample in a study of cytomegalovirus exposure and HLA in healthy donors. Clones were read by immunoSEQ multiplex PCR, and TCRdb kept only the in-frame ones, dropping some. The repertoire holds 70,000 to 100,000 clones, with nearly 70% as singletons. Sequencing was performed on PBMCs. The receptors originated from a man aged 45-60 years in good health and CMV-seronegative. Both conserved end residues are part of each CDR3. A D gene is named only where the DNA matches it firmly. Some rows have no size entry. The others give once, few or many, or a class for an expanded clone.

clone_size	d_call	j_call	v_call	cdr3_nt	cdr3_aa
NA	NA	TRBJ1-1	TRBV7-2	TGTGCCAGCAGCTTAGCCGGGACTGGGAACACTGAAGCTTTCTTT	CASSLAGTGNTEAFF
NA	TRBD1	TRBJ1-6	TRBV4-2	TGTGCCAGCAGCCAACTCACAACCGGGACAGGAGAGTCACCCCTCCACTTT	CASSQLTTGTGESPLHF
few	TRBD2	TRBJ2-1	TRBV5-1	TGCGCCAGCAGCCCCAGGACTAGTCCGGCCGAGCAGTTCTTC	CASSPRTSPAEQFF
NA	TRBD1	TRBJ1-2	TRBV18	TGTGCCAGCTCACCCCGGACAGGGAGAGATGGCTACACCTTC	CASSPRTGRDGYTF
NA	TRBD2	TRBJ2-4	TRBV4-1	TGCGCCAGCAGCCAACCTAGCGGGGGCCGAACCAAAAACATTCAGTACTTC	CASSQPSGGRTKNIQYF
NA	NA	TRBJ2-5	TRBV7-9	TGTGCCAGCAGCCCCAAAGAGACCCAGTACTTC	CASSPKETQYF
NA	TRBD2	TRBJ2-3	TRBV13	TGTGCCAGCAGCTTAGAAGGCGGACTAGCGGGACGCACAGATACGCAGTATTTT	CASSLEGGLAGRTDTQYF
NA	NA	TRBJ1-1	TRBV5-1	TGCGCCAGCAGCTCAGGGTCAGATTTTGTTACTGAAGCTTTCTTT	CASSSGSDFVTEAFF
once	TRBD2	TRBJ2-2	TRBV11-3	TGTGCCAGCAGACTTCTAGCGGGAGGAGACACCGGGGAGCTGTTTTTT	CASRLLAGGDTGELFF
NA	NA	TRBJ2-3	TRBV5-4	TGTGCCAGCAGCTCGGGACTGGGCACAGATACGCAGTATTTT	CASSSGLGTDTQYF
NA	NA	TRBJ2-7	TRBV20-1	TGCAGTGCACAGACACACTACGAGCAGTACTTC	CSAQTHYEQYF
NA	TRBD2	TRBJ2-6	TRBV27	TGTGCCAGCAGTCCCCCCCCAGGGAGGGCTGGGGCCAACGTCCTGACTTTC	CASSPPPGRAGANVLTF
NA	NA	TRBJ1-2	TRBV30	TGTGCCTGGAGTCCCCTGCCTGGGGGCTACTATGGCTACACCTTC	CAWSPLPGGYYGYTF
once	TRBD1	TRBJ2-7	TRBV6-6	TGTGCCAGCAGTTCTCAGGGGGACAGCACCTACGAGCAGTACTTC	CASSSQGDSTYEQYF
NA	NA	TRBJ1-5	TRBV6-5	TGTGCCAGCAGCTTGGACAGCTTTGGCAATCAGCCCCAGCATTTT	CASSLDSFGNQPQHF
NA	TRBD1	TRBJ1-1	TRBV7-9	TGTGCCAGCAGCCGACAGGGGGGGAACACTGAAGCTTTCTTT	CASSRQGGNTEAFF
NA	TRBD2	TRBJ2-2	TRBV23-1	TGCGCCAGCAGTCCTGTGTCCCGACTAGCGGGGAGGGACACCGGGGAGCTGTTTTTT	CASSPVSRLAGRDTGELFF
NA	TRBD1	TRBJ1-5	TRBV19	TGTGCCAGTAATTTGGGACAGGGGAATCAGCCCCAGCATTTT	CASNLGQGNQPQHF
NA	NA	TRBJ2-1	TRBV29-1	TGCAGCGTTGCCCGCAACCAGGTTGGTGAGCAGTTCTTC	CSVARNQVGEQFF
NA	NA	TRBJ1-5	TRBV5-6	TGTGCCAGCAGCTTGACGGCAGGCGGGGGTAGCAATCAGCCCCAGCATTTT	CASSLTAGGGSNQPQHF
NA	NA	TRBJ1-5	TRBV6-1	TGTGCCAGCAGTGAAAATACAGGGCAGCCCCAGCATTTT	CASSENTGQPQHF
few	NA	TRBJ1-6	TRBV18	TGTGCCAGCTCACCTACAGCACTCTCCTATAATTCACCCCTCCACTTT	CASSPTALSYNSPLHF
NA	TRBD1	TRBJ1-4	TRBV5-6	TGTGCCAGCAGCTTCACAGGGGGCGATAATGAAAAACTGTTTTTT	CASSFTGGDNEKLFF
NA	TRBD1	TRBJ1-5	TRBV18	TGTGCCAGCTCGCGGGACAGCAAAGACAATCAGCCCCAGCATTTT	CASSRDSKDNQPQHF
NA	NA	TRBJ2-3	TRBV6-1	TGTGCCAGCAGTGCCTTGGGGGCGGGGGTTACAGATACGCAGTATTTT	CASSALGAGVTDTQYF
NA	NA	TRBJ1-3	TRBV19	TGTGCCAGTAGTACGACAGGTTCTTGGGCTGGAAACACCATATATTTT	CASSTTGSWAGNTIYF